This T cell receptor (beta chain) was obtained from a study of cytomegalovirus exposure and HLA in healthy donors (dated by TCRdb to about 2017). Notes on the research overall: According to an earlier analysis of 587 of the donors, roughly 180 million T cells yielded 95 million to 140 million unique TCR beta sequences and roughly 280 Gb of sequence data. The study aimed to test whether signatures of past pathogen exposure could be identified by cataloging public T cell receptors. Donor age, sex, ethnicity and CMV serostatus were compiled alongside the repertoire data. About 5 DR-DQ haplotypes were handled as single units for association and clustering, since linkage in the cohort was strong. To predict cytomegalovirus infection status, the study combined high-throughput TCR immunosequencing, statistical association of individual TCRs with disease status, and machine learning. All discovery cohort repertoires had been generated on a single sequencing platform. A separate validation cohort of more than 100 different subjects was used in addition to the approximately 670-subject first cohort. Typing coverage differed by locus: A, B, C, DRB1 and DQB1 were typed in roughly 620-630 donors, DQA1 in about 560, DPA1 in approximately 610, and DPB1 in approximately 450. Rather than using new phenotypic data, the later analysis identified candidate immune exposures from TCR beta sequences and from how often those sequences occurred across donors. Among about 400 genotyped donors of the cohort, an average of approximately 200,000 unique TCR beta nucleotide sequences was sequenced per donor, of which 15% to 20% were non-productive. A later analysis re-examined previously published TCR beta repertoires from hundreds of donors and added high-resolution HLA genotyping to investigate patterns of TCR occurrence. A later genetic analysis used genome-wide SNP genotypes for about 60% of the roughly 670 donors, treating that subset as a discovery cohort. An earlier analysis of approximately 640 of the donors applied high-throughput TCR beta sequencing to assess whether each TCR beta V gene segment acted as functional or pseudogenic. The study used immunosequencing to profile the T cell repertoires of approximately 650 subjects and linked those repertoires to cytomegalovirus serostatus. An early release covering approximately 600 HLA-typed donors comprised about 320 gigabases of sequencing data and 65 million to 100 million unique TCR sequences. HLA typing covered class I and class II loci at four-digit resolution. Among the roughly 400 genotyped donors, around 81% belonged to the genetic ancestry cluster associated with self-reported Caucasian donors.

For this chain, trimming is 6 bases at the V end and 7 bases at the J end, and the number of junction bases without a gene match is 12. Per the germline V gene (reference sequence), LNHDA is the CDR1 and SQIVND is the CDR2. The CDR3 is made up of 16 amino acids, end residues included. CDR3 DNA only is kept here, 48 bases in frame from base 1. The study at large found these results: In a later analysis, TCR association rates were found to vary across HLA loci, with the most associated TCRs seen for DRB1 alleles and the fewest for HLA-C alleles. Because HLA typing was unavailable for some donors at each locus, only the typed subset was used in association tests. Broadly in line with IMGT annotations, most TCR beta V segments showed up in productive rearrangements about 87% or about 30% of the time in an earlier analysis of some 590 of the donors. In a later analysis, some 17,000 TCR beta sequences were associated with specific HLA alleles at a false discovery rate of 0.05. In a later analysis, HLA-associated TCR beta chains were found to be more clonally expanded and to have lower generation probabilities than equally common non-associated chains. A later analysis reported that several top co-occurrence clusters appeared linked to parvovirus B19, influenza, CMV and Epstein-Barr virus. In both the original and validation cohorts, the classifier was reported to diagnose cytomegalovirus status with high specificity and sensitivity. The study listed 150 to 200 TCR beta chains as associated with cytomegalovirus. A further reported finding was that TCR beta sequences accurately predicted the HLA-A and HLA-B alleles for most subjects in the first cohort. Immune exposure information for the cohort was limited to CMV serostatus. Three of the identified cytomegalovirus-associated TCR beta chains were confirmed in vitro to be specific for cytomegalovirus antigens. Correlated functional status among segregating V segments might be attributable to linkage disequilibrium, but an unknown experimental factor could not be ruled out. The presence/absence analyses assumed that sequencing depth was roughly uniform across donors, and that assumption may not be true. Some IMGT-functional V segments, including TRBV6-2 and TRBV6-3, could not be distinguished by the 87-base-pair reads and were therefore excluded. According to a later genetic analysis, donors in an Asian-associated ancestry cluster had fewer N-insertions in productive TCRs than the roughly 700-donor mean. An association between a missense DCLRE1C variant and V-gene and J-gene trimming of TCR beta chains was found in a later genetic analysis and replicated in an independent cohort. Most CMV-associated TCR beta chains appeared to be HLA-restricted in a later analysis, and the HLA associations seemed to be driven largely by CMV exposure. The earlier analysis of 587 of the donors excluded approximately 17 rarely observed V segments, including chromosome 9 orphons, because counts were too low. In this cohort, only TCR beta chains were sequenced, and detectable features were limited by the absence of alpha or paired-chain data. Assigning TCR associations to individual alleles was difficult when HLA alleles, especially DR and DQ, strongly co-occurred. Most TCR sequences were seen in very few donors, while some public TCRs were found in many individuals. The authors suggested that the approach could potentially be extended to other disease states and immunological phenotypes. A cluster of highly shared sequence variants was judged likely to represent a technical artifact of the sequencing pipeline.

To note about this clone: There is no known antigen for this receptor. This likely comes from a read error, as the CDR3 has no conserved phenylalanine or tryptophan at its end.

Libraries were made using the immunoSEQ multiplex PCR assay. The multiplex PCR relied on a mix of 60 forward primers for TCR Vbeta segments and 13 reverse primers for TCR Jbeta segments. The CDR3 region of rearranged TCR beta genes was amplified from genomic DNA with a multiplex PCR assay. The amplified TCR beta libraries were sequenced on the Illumina HiSeq System as 87-base-pair reads. In the original analysis: In a later analysis, tens of millions of unique TCR beta chains were counted across the 666 repertoires, and roughly 10 million of these chains were shared by at least two donors. Raw reads were error-corrected and collapsed into unique sequences with a nearest-neighbor algorithm that merged closely related sequences to remove PCR and sequencing errors. Alignment of CDR3 sequences to IMGT reference sequences was used to assign V, D and J gene segments. For a sequence to be retained, a match of at least six nucleotides to both a V gene segment and a J gene segment was required. Rearrangements were called productive when the CDR3 lacked stop codons and stayed in frame with V and J; all others were non-productive. Following IMGT convention, CDR3 was defined as the stretch from the second conserved V-encoded cysteine to the conserved J-encoded phenylalanine. The earlier analysis of about 500 of the donors excluded sequences that lacked an unambiguous match to a single V gene segment. An earlier analysis of approximately 590 of the donors called V segments functional above 56.7% productive rearrangements and segregating when the between-donor standard deviation exceeded 5%. A statistical classification framework was built for diagnosing cytomegalovirus status from the catalog of TCR beta chain sequences. In a later analysis, V and J genes were assigned by comparing TCR nucleotide sequences against IMGT/GENE-DB human TR gene sequences. Using the TCRdist pipeline, a later analysis assigned CDR3 sequences along with most-parsimonious VDJ recombination scenarios. In a later analysis, each TCR beta chain was defined by its CDR3 amino acid sequence together with its V-gene family, and reads lacking a unique V-gene family were excluded. To address suspected cross-contamination and a sequencing artifact, a later analysis removed under 600 highly shared, low-generation-probability nucleotide sequences. In a later analysis, a clonal expansion index for each public chain was calculated from normalized within-repertoire ranks of inferred template counts. Generation probabilities in a later analysis came from a VDJ recombination model fitted to out-of-frame rearrangements, and those results were checked against IGoR. A later analysis scored TCR-TCR, TCR-HLA and TCR-CMV co-occurrence with hypergeometric tests, applying a repertoire-size bias correction to TCR pairs. In a later analysis, false discovery rates were estimated by permuting HLA or CMV assignments 20 times. A later analysis grouped co-occurring TCRs with DBSCAN, adding TCRdist sequence similarity when clustering within HLA-allele-positive subsets. For co-occurrence clustering, repertoires with fewer than 30,000 or more than 120,000 public chains were excluded, along with 5 or 6 repertoires with anomalous nucleotide sharing. TCRdb mirrors the immuneACCESS table, restricted to in-frame sequences. Some clones are absent from its copies; in checked studies, under half trace to an unresolved V gene, and the reason for the others is unknown. That table supplies the V and J calls and clone size; D and trimming were determined from the DNA. This sample lists about 130,000 clones; more than 65% were detected once. The top ten constitute about 13% of the sample.

The cohort comprised around 700 healthy bone marrow donors. At the time of sampling, every cohort member was nominally healthy, though immune exposures that went unrecorded were likely present. The donor was CMV seropositive and belonged to the group of over 250 seropositive cohort members. A peripheral blood sample was collected from each donor, and TCR beta sequencing was performed on peripheral blood mononuclear cells. Genomic DNA was extracted from the blood cell samples with the Qiagen DNeasy Blood Extraction Kit. Sequencing used PBMCs. The clonotype comes from a woman aged 40-49 years in good health and CMV-seropositive. The sequence links TRBV19 to TRBJ1-2; a stretch of 12 junction bases matches TRBD1. The nucleotides are TGTGCCAGTAGGTCCTTCCTCGGGACAGGGGGCCGTGGCTACACCCTC. This yields the protein CASRSFLGTGGRGYTL.